A single sample is the source of the 24 T cell receptor beta chains below, sequenced in a study of cytomegalovirus exposure and HLA in healthy donors. The study ran its PCR with 60 Vbeta and 13 Jbeta primers. Assay: immunoSEQ multiplex PCR; the TCRdb copy retains only in-frame clones and omits some. The sample has under 150,000 clones, roughly three quarters seen once; the top ten hold over 1.3%. The sequenced sample consisted of PBMCs. These receptors all come from a woman aged 40 to 50 in good health and CMV-seronegative.

This clone was detected only once. The V gene is TRBV11-2, the J gene TRBJ1-6; 8 positions agree with TRBD1. The CDR3 is 13 residues long. The V segment lost 4 bases and the J segment 9 bases; nucleotides outside the gene matches: 2. The germline V gene encodes CDR1 SGHAT and CDR2 FQNNGV. The CDR3 loop is CASSSDRVSPLHF. In DNA form, the CDR3 reads TGTGCCAGCAGCTCGGACAGGGTTTCACCCCTCCACTTT. Filled out from reference TRBV11-2 and TRBJ1-6, the complete variable domain reads EAGVAQSPRYKIIEKRQSVAFWCNPISGHATLYWYQQILGQGPKLLIQFQNNGVVDDSQLPKDRFSAERLKGVDSTLKIQPAKLEDSAVYLCASSSDRVSPLHFGNGTRLTVT.

The chain uses TRBV7-2 and TRBJ1-5; D not resolved. The CDR3 is made up of 13 amino acids. V was shortened by 5 bases and J by 1 base, with 6 bases between the two germline ends. Germline CDR1 reads SGHTA; CDR2 reads FQGNSA. CDR3 sequence: CASSPESNQPQHF. The CDR3 DNA reads as TGTGCCAGCAGCCCAGAAAGCAATCAGCCCCAGCATTTT.

The genes are TRBV7-9 and TRBJ1-6; D is uncertain. There are 16 residues in the CDR3. With 4 bases removed from V and 4 bases from J, the gap between germline ends came to 14 bases. The germline V gene has CDR1 SEHNR and CDR2 FQNEAQ (reference sequence). As DNA, the CDR3 is TGTGCCAGCAGCTACATTGGTGTCGGGTATAATTCACCCCTCCACTTT. It codes for CASSYIGVGYNSPLHF.

V is TRBV14 and J is TRBJ2-3, with 10 bases aligning to TRBD2. V lost 1 base to trimming and J lost 0 bases; unmatched junction nucleotides: 13. The germline CDR1 and CDR2 sequences are SGHDN and FVKESK. The CDR3 is 20 residues long. CDR3 protein: CASSQGLLQRGGRSTDTQYF. CDR3 in DNA: TGTGCCAGCAGCCAAGGCCTTTTACAGCGGGGGGGCCGAAGCACAGATACGCAGTATTTT. Variable domain in full (rest from reference TRBV14 and TRBJ2-3): EAGVTQFPSHSVIEKGQTVTLRCDPISGHDNLYWYRRVMGKEIKFLLHFVKESKQDESGMPNNRFLAERTGGTYSTLKVQPAELEDSGVYFCASSQGLLQRGGRSTDTQYFGPGTRLTVL.

This rearrangement joins TRBV7-2 to TRBJ2-3; 9 nucleotides match TRBD2. Trimming at V came to 4 bases and at J to 7 bases, leaving 9 bases not matched to a gene. Germline V gives CDR1 SGHTA, CDR2 FQGNSA. The CDR3 extends over 15 amino acids. The CDR3 protein is CASSSQRGAQYTQYF. CDR3 in DNA: TGTGCCAGCAGCTCCCAGCGGGGGGCACAATATACGCAGTATTTT. Full variable domain (rest looked up from reference TRBV7-2 and TRBJ2-3): GAGVSQSPSNKVTEKGKDVELRCDPISGHTALYWYRQSLGQGLEFLIYFQGNSAPDKSGLPSDRFSAERTGGSVSTLTIQRTQQEDSAVYLCASSSQRGAQYTQYFGPGTRLTVL.

The rearrangement links TRBV23-1 to TRBJ1-1; D not resolved. TRBV23-1 is sorted into the ORF group, with uncertain function. There are 13 residues in the CDR3. Trimming left V 8 bases short and J 4 bases short, with 14 bases between. CDR3 loop: CASPNLNFTEAFF. CDR3 coding DNA: TGCGCCAGCCCGAACTTGAATTTCACTGAAGCTTTCTTT.

The CDR3 sequence: CASSQTTDRSNEKLFF. The CDR3, as DNA: TGCGCCAGCAGCCAGACCACGGACAGAAGTAATGAAAAACTGTTTTTT. The chain has TRBV4-1 and TRBJ1-4; tentatively, D is TRBD1 (6 bases). This CDR3 region has 16 residues. CDR1 is MGHRA and CDR2 is YSYEKL in the germline V gene. Trimming left V 3 bases short and J 4 bases short, with 15 bases between.

This clone was found a few times. DNA for the CDR3: TGTGCCAGTAGTAGGTCAGGGAACACCGGGGAGCTGTTTTTT. It translates to CASSRSGNTGELFF. The chain joins TRBV19 to TRBJ2-2; D remains ambiguous. There are 14 residues in the CDR3. The V gene lost 4 bases and the J gene lost 1 base, with 7 bases spanning the gap. Per the germline V gene, CDR1 is LNHDA and CDR2 is SQIVND (reference sequence).

The chain combines TRBV13 with TRBJ1-2; no clear D gene. Germline V gives CDR1 PRHDT, CDR2 FYEKMQ (reference sequence). The CDR3 contains 16 residues. Trimming stripped 2 bases from V and 7 bases from J, with 20 bases between. The CDR3 DNA reads TGTGCCAGCAGCTTATGGCGGGCGCCTTCGGTGGGTGGCTACACCTTC. Protein: CASSLWRAPSVGGYTF.

As regards this clone: One junction end does not reproduce the germline sequence, and a read error may be involved. J is TRBJ2-5 and V is TRBV25-1, with 10 nucleotides matching TRBD2. The CDR3 sequence is 12 residues long. Germline V CDR1 and CDR2: MGHDK, SYGVNS. The CDR3 is CASSELAGGRHF. DNA of the CDR3: TGTGCCAGCAGTGAATTAGCGGGGGGTCGGCACTTC.

The V gene is TRBV7-2, the J gene TRBJ1-1, with TRBD1 matching over 8 bases. J gave up 7 bases and V 4 bases, and 8 bases lay outside the gene matches. This CDR3 comprises 14 residues. Germline CDR1 is SGHTA and CDR2 is FQGNSA. CDR3 nucleotides: TGTGCCAGCAGCTCCCAGGGGGCAAGTGGTGAAGCTTTCTTT. This gives the protein CASSSQGASGEAFF.

This clone was observed a few times. The CDR3 protein is CASSHTPKTGGFSGANVLTF. As DNA, the CDR3 is TGTGCCAGCAGCCATACGCCTAAGACAGGGGGCTTCTCTGGGGCCAACGTCCTGACTTTC. The gene calls are TRBV13 and TRBJ2-6; 10 positions match TRBD1. CDR1 and CDR2 from the germline V gene are PRHDT and FYEKMQ (reference sequence). The CDR3 contains 20 residues. The ends lost 5 bases at V and 0 bases at J; junction bases unmatched: 13.

V usage is TRBV4-2 and J usage is TRBJ1-6; the D gene is possibly TRBD1 (5 bases). Germline V gene sequence: CDR1 LGHNA, CDR2 YNFKEQ. The CDR3 length is 17 residues. Trimming left V 0 bases short and J 8 bases short, with 17 bases between. The CDR3 spells CASSQDLRQGGDSPLHF. The CDR3 bases are TGTGCCAGCAGCCAAGATCTCAGGCAGGGCGGGGATTCACCCCTCCACTTT.

This chain connects TRBV5-1 to TRBJ2-7; D perhaps matches TRBD2 (6 bases). Trimming left V 6 bases short and J 7 bases short, with 20 bases between. The CDR3 runs to 14 residues. Germline assignment: CDR1 SGHRS and CDR2 YFSETQ. The CDR3 protein is CASTTPGAGGEQYF. The CDR3 bases are TGCGCCAGCACCACCCCCGGGGCAGGAGGGGAGCAGTACTTC.

This chain links TRBV6-5 with TRBJ1-1; D call uncertain. Between the trimmed V and J ends, which lost 2 bases and 2 bases, there was a span of 15 bases. CDR1 is MNHEY, CDR2 SVGAGI, per germline. The CDR3 has 16 residues. As DNA, the CDR3 is TGTGCCAGCAGTTACGAGGGAATCCTGATCAACACTGAAGCTTTCTTT. Its translation is CASSYEGILINTEAFF.

The V gene is TRBV9, the J gene TRBJ1-1; perhaps TRBD1 as D (6 bases). V was clipped by 6 bases and J by 1 base, with 10 bases between them. This CDR3 comprises 13 residues. Per germline, CDR1 SGDLS and CDR2 YYNGEE. CDR3 nucleotide sequence: TGTGCCAGCACCCCACAGGGGAACACTGAAGCTTTCTTT. Translating gives CASTPQGNTEAFF.

V gene TRBV4-3 combines with J gene TRBJ1-3; perhaps TRBD1 as D (5 bases). V lost 1 base, J lost 2 bases, and 12 bases lay in between. CDR3 length equals 16 residues. Looked up from germline, CDR1 is LGHNA and CDR2 is YSLEER. In nucleotides, the CDR3 is TGCGCCAGCAGCCAAGGGAGCAGGGTCGCTGGAAACACCATATATTTT. It codes for CASSQGSRVAGNTIYF.

This clone has just a few counts. The rearrangement joins TRBV5-1 to TRBJ2-6; 7 bases fit TRBD2. The CDR3 runs 20 residues. Trimming at V came to 1 base and at J to 1 base, leaving 14 bases not matched to a gene. Germline V gives CDR1 SGHRS, CDR2 YFSETQ. CDR3: CASSLPGGRDPHSGANVLTF. CDR3 nucleotides: TGCGCCAGCAGCTTGCCGGGAGGCCGGGACCCGCATTCTGGGGCCAACGTCCTGACTTTC.

The chain uses TRBV9 and TRBJ1-1; 8 nucleotides agree with TRBD1. After removal of 4 bases from V and 0 bases from J, the junction contained 11 bases not matched to a gene. The CDR3 has 17 amino acids. CDR1 and CDR2 from the germline V gene are SGDLS and YYNGEE. The chain's CDR3 is CASSSLDRGSMNTEAFF. In DNA, the CDR3 is TGTGCCAGCAGCTCCCTCGACAGGGGCTCCATGAACACTGAAGCTTTCTTT. Full variable domain (outside the CDR3, taken from reference TRBV9 and TRBJ1-1): DSGVTQTPKHLITATGQRVTLRCSPRSGDLSVYWYQQSLDQGLQFLIQYYNGEERAKGNILERFSAQQFPDLHSELNLSSLELGDSALYFCASSSLDRGSMNTEAFFGQGTRLTVV.

The rearrangement joins TRBV30 to TRBJ1-2; D is possibly TRBD1 (6 bases). CDR3 size: 17 residues. From germline, CDR1 is GTSNPN and CDR2 SVGIG (reference sequence). The V and J ends lost 2 bases and 6 bases respectively, with 25 bases between them. This CDR3 is CAWSPGFPQTGGNGYTF. The CDR3 nucleotides are TGTGCCTGGAGTCCAGGATTCCCCCAGACAGGAGGAAATGGCTACACCTTC.

This clone appeared a few times. The J gene is TRBJ1-4, the V gene TRBV7-9; 8 bases map to TRBD1. The CDR3 length is 17 residues. The ends lost 5 bases at V and 3 bases at J; junction bases unmatched: 11. The germline CDR1 and CDR2 sequences are SEHNR and FQNEAQ (reference sequence). CDR3 amino acids: CASSKKQGVGANEKLFF. The CDR3 DNA is TGTGCCAGCAGCAAAAAACAGGGGGTCGGGGCTAATGAAAAACTGTTTTTT.

J is TRBJ2-2 and V is TRBV6-5, with D tentatively TRBD1 (5 bases). V was clipped by 8 bases and J by 5 bases, with 12 bases between them. Germline lookup yields CDR1 MNHEY and CDR2 SVGAGI. The CDR3 is 13 amino acids. CDR3: CASQGLRTGELFF. The CDR3 DNA is TGTGCCAGCCAGGGTCTTAGAACCGGGGAGCTGTTTTTT.

This sequence joins TRBV6-5 and TRBJ1-5, with 9 bases identical to TRBD1. Germline assignment: CDR1 MNHEY and CDR2 SVGAGI. The CDR3 extends over 14 amino acids. Trimming removed 6 bases from V and 11 bases from J; junction bases left unmatched: 11. The chain's CDR3 is CASRPGQGRETQHF. CDR3 in DNA: TGTGCCAGCAGACCCGGACAGGGGAGAGAAACCCAGCATTTT.

The chain couples TRBV19 to TRBJ1-1; maybe TRBD1 (6 bases). This CDR3 has 17 amino acids. Per the germline V gene, CDR1 is LNHDA and CDR2 is SQIVND (reference sequence). V lost 7 bases to trimming and J lost 0 bases, with 21 bases between them. This CDR3 is CASTYTSGGRMNTEAFF. For the CDR3, the DNA is TGTGCCAGTACCTATACTTCGGGGGGGCGGATGAACACTGAAGCTTTCTTT.